Listed below are T cell receptor beta chains from one sample, sequenced in a study of cytomegalovirus exposure and HLA in healthy donors. The table came from immunoSEQ multiplex PCR; TCRdb's copy has only in-frame clones and leaves some out. The sample records more than 110,000 clones, over 70% being singletons. Sequenced input: PBMCs. The source of these receptors is a man between 18 and 29 years old in good health and CMV-seronegative. The CDR3 runs from the conserved cysteine through the conserved F or W. The D gene is left open where the match is weak. Where a row states a size, it is once, few, many or the class of an expanded clone; other rows omit it.

V gene	D gene	CDR3 length	clone size	J gene	CDR3 DNA	CDR3 protein
TRBV7-2	-	17	-	TRBJ2-1	TGTGCCAGCAGCTTAGTAGGGGAACGAAGCTCCTACAATGAGCAGTTCTTC	CASSLVGERSSYNEQFF
TRBV7-6	-	15	-	TRBJ2-5	TGTGCCAGCAGCTTAGGAGGACAGACCCAAGAGACCCAGTACTTC	CASSLGGQTQETQYF
TRBV19	-	11	-	TRBJ1-1	TGTGCCAGTAGGCGAAACACTGAAGCTTTCTTT	CASRRNTEAFF
TRBV6-1	-	15	-	TRBJ2-2	TGTGCCAGCACGGGAACAGGGACGAACACCGGGGAGCTGTTTTTT	CASTGTGTNTGELFF
TRBV7-9	-	13	-	TRBJ1-6	TGTGCCAGCAGCCCCGCTCGGGATTCACCCCTCCACTTT	CASSPARDSPLHF
TRBV7-2	-	12	-	TRBJ2-7	TGTGCCAGCAGCTTTAGCCGAGGCGAGCAGTACTTC	CASSFSRGEQYF
TRBV4-1	-	16	-	TRBJ1-2	TGCGCCAGCAGCCAAGCAGCGCTCAAGGGGAACTATGGCTACACCTTC	CASSQAALKGNYGYTF
TRBV2	TRBD1	15	-	TRBJ1-6	TGTGCCAGCAGCCTAACGACAGGGCGCCTTTCACCCCTCCACTTT	CASSLTTGRLSPLHF
TRBV18	-	14	-	TRBJ2-5	TGTGCCAGCTCACCGTATACAGTCGGGGAAACGAAGCACTTC	CASSPYTVGETKHF
TRBV6-6	-	16	-	TRBJ2-7	TGTGCCAGCAGTCTATGGGATCGGGACAACCGGGTCGAGCAGTACTTC	CASSLWDRDNRVEQYF
TRBV5-1	TRBD1	16	-	TRBJ1-2	TGCGCCAGCAGCTTGGATTTTCGGACAGGGGACAATGGCTACACCTTC	CASSLDFRTGDNGYTF
TRBV15	-	12	-	TRBJ1-1	TGTGCCACCAGCCCCCCCGACACTGAAGCTTTCTTT	CATSPPDTEAFF
TRBV18	-	14	-	TRBJ2-5	TGTGCCAGCTCACCACCAACGGGGAAAGAGACCCAGTACTTC	CASSPPTGKETQYF
TRBV11-1	-	15	-	TRBJ1-1	TGTGCCAGCAGCTTATCGGAGAGGAGGAACACTGAAGCTTTCTTT	CASSLSERRNTEAFF
TRBV15	TRBD2	16	-	TRBJ2-1	TGTGCCACCAGCAGAGGCGGGGGGCGAGTTTACAATGAGCAGTTCTTC	CATSRGGGRVYNEQFF
TRBV9	TRBD2	15	-	TRBJ2-1	TGTGCCAGCAGCCCCCAAGGGCGGGGGGCGGATGAGCAGTTCTTC	CASSPQGRGADEQFF
TRBV15	TRBD1	16	-	TRBJ1-6	TGTGCCACCAGCAGACCTGTCCCAGGGGGCCTTTCACCCCTCCACTTT	CATSRPVPGGLSPLHF
TRBV15	-	14	-	TRBJ2-7	TGTGCCACCAGCAGAAGACAGGTCTCCGACGAGCAGTACTTC	CATSRRQVSDEQYF
TRBV7-9	-	14	-	TRBJ1-1	TGTGCCAGCAGCCCCTCCGACTCCGGCACTGAAGCTTTCTTT	CASSPSDSGTEAFF
TRBV2	TRBD1	15	-	TRBJ1-5	TGTGCCAGCAGTTCGGGACAGGGCGGCAATCAGCCCCAGCATTTT	CASSSGQGGNQPQHF
TRBV6-5	-	11	once	TRBJ1-1	TGTGCCAGCAGTACTCAGGATGAAGCTTTCTTT	CASSTQDEAFF
TRBV5-1	TRBD1	15	-	TRBJ2-1	TGCGCCAGCAGCTTCGCTCAGGGGGCTTTGGATGAGCAGTTCTTC	CASSFAQGALDEQFF
TRBV30	-	12	-	TRBJ1-3	TGTGCCTCCCAGGGTGGTGGAAACACCATATATTTT	CASQGGGNTIYF
TRBV13	-	12	-	TRBJ2-3	TGTGCCAGCAGCACTAGCACAGATACGCAGTATTTT	CASSTSTDTQYF
TRBV7-9	-	11	-	TRBJ1-2	TGTGCCAGCAGCTTCCAGGGCCCAACGACCTTC	CASSFQGPTTF
TRBV7-9	-	15	-	TRBJ1-2	TGTTCCAGCAGCACCGAGGCCCCTGGCGGATATGGCTACACCTTC	CSSSTEAPGGYGYTF
TRBV5-1	-	16	-	TRBJ1-1	TGCGCCAGCAGCTTGGTGGGACATCCCGGGAACACTGAAGCTTTCTTT	CASSLVGHPGNTEAFF
TRBV4-2	-	13	-	TRBJ1-5	TGTGCCAGCAGCCAAGATCTCGGGCAGCCCCAGCATTTT	CASSQDLGQPQHF
TRBV30	-	15	-	TRBJ1-2	TGTGCCTGGAGCGGCGAGGACACCAATAACTATGGCTACACCTTC	CAWSGEDTNNYGYTF
TRBV7-6	-	15	once	TRBJ2-3	TGTGCCAGCAGCGACAGGTCGAGCTTCACAGATACGCAGTATTTT	CASSDRSSFTDTQYF
TRBV5-1	-	15	-	TRBJ1-3	TGCGCCAGCAGCCCGTACAGGGCCTCTGGAAACACCATATATTTT	CASSPYRASGNTIYF
TRBV4-2	-	14	-	TRBJ2-7	TGTGCCAGCAGCCAAGACCGGGTCCCCTACGAGCAGTACTTC	CASSQDRVPYEQYF
TRBV19	TRBD1	15	-	TRBJ1-2	TGTGCCAGTAGTATACCGGGGACAGGACCCTATGGCTACACCTTC	CASSIPGTGPYGYTF
TRBV2	TRBD2	19	-	TRBJ2-5	TGTGCCAGCAGTGAAAGCAGTTTCAGACTAGCGGGGGCCCAAGAGACCCAGTACTTC	CASSESSFRLAGAQETQYF
TRBV7-9	TRBD1	16	-	TRBJ2-7	TGTGCCAGCAGCTTAGGGTCCGGGACAGGGAAACGCGAGCAGTACTTC	CASSLGSGTGKREQYF
TRBV12-5	TRBD1	18	-	TRBJ1-2	TGTGCTAGTGGTTTGGGGTTGGACAGGGGGCGGACTAACTATGGCTACACCTTC	CASGLGLDRGRTNYGYTF
TRBV9	TRBD1	17	once	TRBJ2-2	TGTGCCAGCAGCGTAAGTCTCGGACAGGGAAACACCGGGGAGCTGTTTTTT	CASSVSLGQGNTGELFF
TRBV11-2	TRBD1	14	-	TRBJ2-1	TGTGCCAGCAGCGTACGACAGGGATGGAATGAGCAGTTCTTC	CASSVRQGWNEQFF
TRBV10-3	-	13	few	TRBJ2-2	TGTGCCATCAGTGAGTTTAGTTCGGGGGAGCTGTTTTTT	CAISEFSSGELFF
TRBV2	-	12	-	TRBJ2-7	TGTGCCAGCGGTGGGCTAGCCTACGAGCAGTACTTC	CASGGLAYEQYF
TRBV6-5	TRBD1	14	once	TRBJ1-2	TGTGCCAGCAGTTACGTAGGACAGGATAATGGCTACACCTTC	CASSYVGQDNGYTF
TRBV30	-	15	-	TRBJ1-1	TGTGCCTGGAGTGTGGGGAGGCTAATGAACACTGAAGCTTTCTTT	CAWSVGRLMNTEAFF
TRBV11-3	-	14	-	TRBJ1-1	TGTGCCAGCAGCCAGGGTGGGGTGAACACTGAAGCTTTCTTT	CASSQGGVNTEAFF
TRBV7-9	TRBD1	15	-	TRBJ1-2	TGTGCCAGCATCCCCTGGGACAGAGACAACTATGGCTACACCTTC	CASIPWDRDNYGYTF
TRBV4-3	-	13	-	TRBJ1-2	TGCGCCAGCAGCCAAGAAACAGGGCTGGGCTACACCTTC	CASSQETGLGYTF
TRBV5-4	-	13	-	TRBJ2-5	TGTGCCAGCAGCTTGGGGCGGTCAGAGACCCAGTACTTC	CASSLGRSETQYF
TRBV19	-	15	-	TRBJ1-3	TGTGCCAGTAGTATGATCCAGGGATCTGGAAACACCATATATTTT	CASSMIQGSGNTIYF
TRBV18	TRBD1	17	-	TRBJ1-2	TGTGCCAGCTCGCCGACCGGGACAGGGGCAGTGGGCTATGGCTACACCTTC	CASSPTGTGAVGYGYTF
TRBV7-9	-	12	-	TRBJ1-6	TGTGCCAGCAGCTTAGCGCGTTCACCCCTCCACTTT	CASSLARSPLHF
TRBV5-6	TRBD2	17	-	TRBJ2-5	TGTGCCAGCAGCTTGGGTCTATACCGGGGGGGCGGAGAGACCCAGTACTTC	CASSLGLYRGGGETQYF
TRBV6-5	-	14	-	TRBJ1-6	TGTGCCAGCAGTTACAACCAAGCGGATTCACCCCTCCACTTT	CASSYNQADSPLHF
TRBV6-4	TRBD2	14	few	TRBJ2-1	TGTGCCAGCAGTGATTCCAGCGGGGGCTATGAGCAGTTCTTC	CASSDSSGGYEQFF
TRBV30	-	13	-	TRBJ1-2	TGTGCCTGGAGTGTACTTGAAGATTATGGCTACACCTTC	CAWSVLEDYGYTF
TRBV4-3	-	15	-	TRBJ1-6	TGCGCCAGCAGCCAATTCCGGGAAACTAAGCCACCCCTCCACTTT	CASSQFRETKPPLHF
TRBV19	-	18	-	TRBJ2-1	TGTGCCAGTATGGGACGTGAGGGGGGGCCCTACCTCTACAATGAGCAGTTCTTC	CASMGREGGPYLYNEQFF
TRBV19	-	14	-	TRBJ2-5	TGTGCCAGTAGTCGGGGGGCGAGACAAGAGACCCAGTACTTC	CASSRGARQETQYF